The rows below give T cell receptor beta chains drawn from one sample of a study of OX40 agonist ivuxolimab in advanced cancers. TCRdb's table, derived via immunoSEQ multiplex PCR, lists solely in-frame clones and lacks some. The sample consists of about 40,000 clones, more than 80% of them appearing once. The sequences come from CD4+ or CD8+ T cells sorted from blood, collected in a trial of the OX40 agonist ivuxolimab. The origin of the receptors is an adult with an advanced solid tumor such as melanoma, head and neck, liver or kidney cancer. Both conserved end residues are part of each CDR3. The D gene is left open where the match is weak. Only part of the rows carry a size: once, few, many, or a class if the clone is expanded.

length: 14; size: -; J: TRBJ1-1; V: TRBV10-2; D: -; DNA: TGCGCCAGCAGTAGGACGTCGGCGAACACTGAAGCTTTCTTT; CDR3: CASSRTSANTEAFF
length: 12; size: -; J: TRBJ2-3; V: TRBV2; D: -; DNA: TGTGCCAGCAGTGAAGGTTCAGATACGCAGTATTTT; CDR3: CASSEGSDTQYF
length: 14; size: -; J: TRBJ1-1; V: TRBV5-5; D: TRBD1; DNA: TGTGCCAGCAGCTTAGACAGGGGATCCACTGAAGCTTTCTTT; CDR3: CASSLDRGSTEAFF
length: 16; size: -; J: TRBJ2-2; V: TRBV18; D: TRBD2; DNA: TGTGCCAGCTCACCACAGGCTAGCGGTAACACCGGGGAGCTGTTTTTT; CDR3: CASSPQASGNTGELFF
length: 14; size: -; J: TRBJ1-4; V: TRBV7-2; D: -; DNA: TGTGCCAGCAGCCTACGGGCAACTAATGAAAAACTGTTTTTT; CDR3: CASSLRATNEKLFF
length: 13; size: once; J: TRBJ2-1; V: TRBV6-6; D: TRBD1; DNA: TGTGCCAGCAGCGACAGGGGGCTTGATGAGCAGTTCTTC; CDR3: CASSDRGLDEQFF
length: 17; size: -; J: TRBJ2-5; V: TRBV11-2; D: TRBD1; DNA: TGTGCCAGCAGCTTAGGTCCGGGACAGCCGAGGGCCGAGACCCAGTACTTC; CDR3: CASSLGPGQPRAETQYF
length: 16; size: -; J: TRBJ2-3; V: TRBV7-3; D: TRBD2; DNA: TGTGCCAGCAGCCCACGGACTAGCGGGACGGGAGATACGCAGTATTTT; CDR3: CASSPRTSGTGDTQYF
length: 14; size: -; J: TRBJ1-1; V: TRBV7-3; D: -; DNA: TGTGCCAGCAGCTTACACAGCACGGGGACTGAAGCTTTCTTT; CDR3: CASSLHSTGTEAFF
length: 14; size: -; J: TRBJ2-3; V: TRBV6-6; D: TRBD2; DNA: TGTGCCAGCAGACTAGCGACGAGGACAGATACGCAGTATTTT; CDR3: CASRLATRTDTQYF
length: 16; size: -; J: TRBJ1-3; V: TRBV7-2; D: -; DNA: TGTGCCAGCAGCCCGAGCATTGGCTACTCTGGAAACACCATATATTTT; CDR3: CASSPSIGYSGNTIYF
length: 10; size: -; J: TRBJ2-1; V: TRBV29-1; D: TRBD1; DNA: TGCAGCGTTGGACAGGGGGGTACGTTCTTC; CDR3: CSVGQGGTFF
length: 14; size: -; J: TRBJ1-1; V: TRBV11-1; D: -; DNA: TGTGCCAGCAGCTTACTTTCCCCAACGAAGGACGCTTTCTTT; CDR3: CASSLLSPTKDAFF
length: 14; size: -; J: TRBJ2-1; V: TRBV4-3; D: -; DNA: TGCGCCAGCAGCCACAAGGCCACCTACAATGAGCAGTTCTTC; CDR3: CASSHKATYNEQFF
length: 15; size: -; J: TRBJ2-1; V: TRBV4-3; D: TRBD1; DNA: TGCGCCAGCGAAAACAGGGGATCGTTTGGTAATGAGCAGTTCTTC; CDR3: CASENRGSFGNEQFF
length: 11; size: -; J: TRBJ2-5; V: TRBV7-9; D: -; DNA: TGTGCCAGCAGCTTAGATTGGACCCAGTACTTC; CDR3: CASSLDWTQYF
length: 13; size: -; J: TRBJ1-1; V: TRBV2; D: -; DNA: TGTGCCAGCAGGGGGCCGGAGAACACTGAAGCTTTCTTT; CDR3: CASRGPENTEAFF
length: 17; size: -; J: TRBJ1-2; V: TRBV4-1; D: -; DNA: TGCGCCAGCAGCCAATCACAGGGTGTGGAGGGGGTCTATGGCTACACCTTC; CDR3: CASSQSQGVEGVYGYTF
length: 10; size: -; J: TRBJ2-7; V: TRBV20-1; D: TRBD1; DNA: TGCACGGGACAGCCCTACGAGCAGTACTTC; CDR3: CTGQPYEQYF
length: 13; size: -; J: TRBJ2-5; V: TRBV5-4; D: -; DNA: TGTGCCAGCAGCTCGTACACTCAAGAGACCCAGTACTTC; CDR3: CASSSYTQETQYF
length: 21; size: -; J: TRBJ2-3; V: TRBV19; D: TRBD2; DNA: TGTGCCAGTAGCGCCGCGGTCATTAGCGGGAGGGCCGGTGTGGGCACAGATACGCAGTATTTT; CDR3: CASSAAVISGRAGVGTDTQYF
length: 18; size: -; J: TRBJ2-3; V: TRBV7-3; D: TRBD2; DNA: TGTGCCAGCAGCAAGGGACTAGCGGGCGCACTCTACACAGATACGCAGTATTTT; CDR3: CASSKGLAGALYTDTQYF
length: 16; size: -; J: TRBJ2-1; V: TRBV12-2; D: -; DNA: TGTGCAAGTCACCTTCTCCCCCAAAATCGCCCCAATGAGCAGTTCTTC; CDR3: CASHLLPQNRPNEQFF
length: 13; size: once; J: TRBJ1-1; V: TRBV5-1; D: -; DNA: TGCGCCAGCAGCGCCAGGAGGAACACTGAGGCTTTCTTT; CDR3: CASSARRNTEAFF
length: 20; size: once; J: TRBJ2-1; V: TRBV6-1; D: TRBD1; DNA: TGTGCCAGCAGTGAACCCCGGGGGGGACTCACCGGGACAGGGGCCAATGAGCAGTTCTTC; CDR3: CASSEPRGGLTGTGANEQFF
length: 18; size: -; J: TRBJ2-5; V: TRBV7-6; D: -; DNA: TGTGCCAGCAGCTTAGTAGCTATAGGGGCTCCCGCCGAAGAGACCCAGTACTTC; CDR3: CASSLVAIGAPAEETQYF
length: 15; size: -; J: TRBJ2-1; V: TRBV7-2; D: -; DNA: TGTGCCAGCAGCTTGGGCCCGAGCTCCTACAATGAGCAGTTCTTC; CDR3: CASSLGPSSYNEQFF
length: 18; size: -; J: TRBJ1-2; V: TRBV28; D: -; DNA: TGTGCCAGCAGTGGCCTACAGGGACGGGGGCCCGAGCAAGTTGGCTACACCTTC; CDR3: CASSGLQGRGPEQVGYTF
length: 19; size: -; J: TRBJ2-6; V: TRBV19; D: TRBD1; DNA: TGTGCCAGTAGTAGTAACGACAGGGGAGTCGGCTCTGGGGCCAACGTCCTGACTTTC; CDR3: CASSSNDRGVGSGANVLTF
length: 14; size: -; J: TRBJ1-1; V: TRBV30; D: -; DNA: TGTGCCTGGAGTGTAACGGGCATACGAGGGTCGGCTTTCTTT; CDR3: CAWSVTGIRGSAFF
length: 15; size: -; J: TRBJ1-1; V: TRBV18; D: TRBD1; DNA: TGTGCCAGCTCACCACGACAGGGGGGGAACACTGAAGCTTTCTTT; CDR3: CASSPRQGGNTEAFF
length: 15; size: few; J: TRBJ1-2; V: TRBV6-1; D: TRBD1; DNA: TGTGCCAGCAGTGGATATAGAGGGGGCGCCTATGGCTACACCTTC; CDR3: CASSGYRGGAYGYTF
length: 16; size: -; J: TRBJ2-3; V: TRBV5-5; D: TRBD1; DNA: TGTGCCAGCAGCTCGGACAGGCAACGGAGCACAGATACGCAGTATTTT; CDR3: CASSSDRQRSTDTQYF
length: 14; size: -; J: TRBJ2-1; V: TRBV11-3; D: -; DNA: TGTGCCAGCAGCTTCATCGGGAGACACAATGAGCAGTTCTTC; CDR3: CASSFIGRHNEQFF
length: 14; size: -; J: TRBJ2-3; V: TRBV15; D: -; DNA: TGTGCCACCAGCAGATACGTACGCTCGGTTACGCAGTATTTT; CDR3: CATSRYVRSVTQYF
length: 12; size: -; J: TRBJ2-1; V: TRBV30; D: -; DNA: TGTGCCTGGAGTTTTATCTACAATGAGCAGTTCTTC; CDR3: CAWSFIYNEQFF
length: 11; size: once; J: TRBJ2-3; V: TRBV29-1; D: -; DNA: TGCAGCGTTGAGGACACAGATACGCAGTATTTT; CDR3: CSVEDTDTQYF
length: 13; size: -; J: TRBJ2-7; V: TRBV7-2; D: -; DNA: TGTGCCAGCAGCTTAGACTACTCCTACGAGCAGTACTTC; CDR3: CASSLDYSYEQYF
length: 11; size: -; J: TRBJ2-5; V: TRBV7-9; D: -; DNA: TGTGCCAGCAGCTTCCAAGAGACCCAGTACTTC; CDR3: CASSFQETQYF
length: 13; size: -; J: TRBJ1-5; V: TRBV30; D: -; DNA: TGTGCCTGGAGTGTATTGGGGGGTCAGCCCCAGCATTTT; CDR3: CAWSVLGGQPQHF
length: 14; size: -; J: TRBJ1-2; V: TRBV11-3; D: -; DNA: TGTGCCAGCAACGAAGGGGGTGACGGCTATGGCTACACCTTC; CDR3: CASNEGGDGYGYTF
length: 17; size: -; J: TRBJ2-3; V: TRBV28; D: TRBD2; DNA: TGTGCCAGCAGCCAGGATCCGGGACTAGCCGGGACAGATACGCAGTATTTT; CDR3: CASSQDPGLAGTDTQYF
length: 12; size: few; J: TRBJ2-5; V: TRBV18; D: -; DNA: TGTGCCAGCTCATTCGCGCAAGAGACCCAGTACTTC; CDR3: CASSFAQETQYF
length: 14; size: -; J: TRBJ2-3; V: TRBV9; D: -; DNA: TGTGCCAGCACCGCGGCAGGTTTCACAGATACGCAGTATTTT; CDR3: CASTAAGFTDTQYF
length: 12; size: -; J: TRBJ1-2; V: TRBV28; D: -; DNA: TGTGCCAGCAGTTTGAAGGGGTATGGCTACACCTTC; CDR3: CASSLKGYGYTF
length: 14; size: -; J: TRBJ2-5; V: TRBV7-9; D: -; DNA: TGTGCCAGCAGCTCCTGGAGGGACGAGGAGACCCAGTACTTC; CDR3: CASSSWRDEETQYF
length: 13; size: -; J: TRBJ2-1; V: TRBV7-3; D: -; DNA: TGTGCCAGCAGCGTGGACAACTACAATGAGCAGTTCTTC; CDR3: CASSVDNYNEQFF
length: 11; size: -; J: TRBJ2-7; V: TRBV20-1; D: -; DNA: TGCAGTGTTTCAAGCAACTACGAGCAGTACTTC; CDR3: CSVSSNYEQYF
length: 12; size: few; J: TRBJ1-2; V: TRBV7-9; D: -; DNA: TGTGCAAGCGCCGCGTCCAACTATGGCTACACCTTC; CDR3: CASAASNYGYTF
length: 15; size: -; J: TRBJ2-1; V: TRBV11-3; D: TRBD2; DNA: TGTGCCAGCAGCTTAGGTGTGAGCGGGAGAGATGAGCAGTTCTTC; CDR3: CASSLGVSGRDEQFF
length: 13; size: -; J: TRBJ2-3; V: TRBV27; D: -; DNA: TGTGCCAGCAGTTCCGGATGGACAGATACGCAGTATTTT; CDR3: CASSSGWTDTQYF
length: 15; size: -; J: TRBJ2-7; V: TRBV7-2; D: -; DNA: TGTGCCAGCAGCCACGGGTTAGGAGCTAGCCTCGAGCAGTACTTC; CDR3: CASSHGLGASLEQYF
length: 13; size: few; J: TRBJ1-2; V: TRBV5-6; D: TRBD1; DNA: TGTGCCAGCACAATACAGGGGGCAGATGGCTACACCTTC; CDR3: CASTIQGADGYTF